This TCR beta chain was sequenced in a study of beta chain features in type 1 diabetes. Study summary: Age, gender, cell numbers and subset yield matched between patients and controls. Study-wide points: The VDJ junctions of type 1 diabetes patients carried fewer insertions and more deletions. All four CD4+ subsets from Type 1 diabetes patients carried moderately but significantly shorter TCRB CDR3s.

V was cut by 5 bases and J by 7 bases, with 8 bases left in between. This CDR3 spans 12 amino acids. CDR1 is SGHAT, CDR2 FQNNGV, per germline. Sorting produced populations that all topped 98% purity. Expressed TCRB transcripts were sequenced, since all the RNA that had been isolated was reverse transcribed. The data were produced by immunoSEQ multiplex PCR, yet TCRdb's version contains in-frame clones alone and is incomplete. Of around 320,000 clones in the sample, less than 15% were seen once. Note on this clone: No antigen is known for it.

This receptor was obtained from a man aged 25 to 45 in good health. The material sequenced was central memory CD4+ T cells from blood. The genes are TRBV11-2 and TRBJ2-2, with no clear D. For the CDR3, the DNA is TGTGCCAGCAGCCCTTTCGGCGGGGAGCTGTTTTTT. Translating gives CASSPFGGELFF.